The present T cell receptor beta chain was sequenced within a study of blood T cell repertoires in COVID-19. The overall study: The United States, Italy and Spain were the sources of the acute and convalescent COVID-19 samples. T cells, B-cell-depleted T cells, or PBMCs supplied cDNA or gDNA.

The CDR3 sequence is 14 residues long. The ends lost 1 base at V and 10 bases at J; junction bases unmatched: 5. The V gene's germline CDR1 is SEHNR and CDR2 FQNEAQ (reference sequence). In the study's own analysis: The authors estimated nucleated cell counts from reference gene primer amplification. Clones were read by immunoSEQ multiplex PCR, and TCRdb kept only the in-frame ones, dropping some. That table supplies the V and J calls and clone size; D and trimming were determined from the DNA. Here the sample spans some 80,000 clones, roughly 80% being singletons. This sequence was found in a woman aged 70-85 years with acute or convalescent COVID-19. The chain links TRBV7-9 to TRBJ2-1, with TRBD2 matching over 9 bases. The specimen sequenced was peripheral blood. In DNA form, the CDR3 reads TGTGCCAGCAGCTTAGTGGGGACTAGCAGGGAGCAGTTCTTC. Translating it yields CASSLVGTSREQFF.